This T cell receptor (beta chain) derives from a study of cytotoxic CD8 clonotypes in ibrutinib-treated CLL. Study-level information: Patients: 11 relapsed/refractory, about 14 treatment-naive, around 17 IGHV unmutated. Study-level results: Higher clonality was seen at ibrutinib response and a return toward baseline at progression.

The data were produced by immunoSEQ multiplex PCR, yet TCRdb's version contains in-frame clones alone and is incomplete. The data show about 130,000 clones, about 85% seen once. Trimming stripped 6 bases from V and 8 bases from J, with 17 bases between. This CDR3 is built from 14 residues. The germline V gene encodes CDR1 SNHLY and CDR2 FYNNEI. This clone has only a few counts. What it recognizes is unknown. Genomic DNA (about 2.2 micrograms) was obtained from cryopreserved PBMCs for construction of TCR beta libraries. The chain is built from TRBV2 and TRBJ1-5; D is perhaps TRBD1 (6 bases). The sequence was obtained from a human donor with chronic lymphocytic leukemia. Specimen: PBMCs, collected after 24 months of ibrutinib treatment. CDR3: CASSSQGLSKPQHF. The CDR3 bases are TGTGCCAGCAGCTCACAGGGATTATCGAAGCCCCAGCATTTT.